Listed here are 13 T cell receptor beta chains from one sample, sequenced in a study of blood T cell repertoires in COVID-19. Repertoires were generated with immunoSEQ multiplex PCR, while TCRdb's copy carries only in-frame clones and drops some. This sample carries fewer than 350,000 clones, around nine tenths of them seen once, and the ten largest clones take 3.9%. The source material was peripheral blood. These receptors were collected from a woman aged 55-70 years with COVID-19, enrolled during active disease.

The CDR3 DNA follows: TGTGCCTGGGCGGGGATTTTTGAAGCTTTCTTT. It yields the protein CAWAGIFEAFF. The chain has TRBV30 and TRBJ1-1; no definite D call. V lost 5 bases and J 7 bases, leaving 11 bases between the germline ends. CDR1 is GTSNPN and CDR2 is SVGIG in the germline V gene (reference sequence). The CDR3 is 11 amino acids.

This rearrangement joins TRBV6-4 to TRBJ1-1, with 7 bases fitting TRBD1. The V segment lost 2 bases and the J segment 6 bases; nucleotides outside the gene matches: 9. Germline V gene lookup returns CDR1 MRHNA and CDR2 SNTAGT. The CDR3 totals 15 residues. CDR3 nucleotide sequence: TGTGCCAGCAGTGACAGCACGACAGGGCCCTCTGAAGCTTTCTTT. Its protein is CASSDSTTGPSEAFF.

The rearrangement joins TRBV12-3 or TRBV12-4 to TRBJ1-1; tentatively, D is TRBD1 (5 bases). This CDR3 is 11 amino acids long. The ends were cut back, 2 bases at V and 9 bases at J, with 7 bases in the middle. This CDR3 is CASSLRQQAFF. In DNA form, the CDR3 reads TGTGCCAGCAGTTTACGACAGCAAGCTTTCTTT.

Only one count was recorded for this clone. The CDR3 here is CASRRDRGNTGELFF. CDR3 nucleotides: TGTGCCAGTCGCCGGGACAGGGGAAACACCGGGGAGCTGTTTTTT. The V gene is TRBV19, the J gene TRBJ2-2, with TRBD1 matching 10 bases. Germline V gene lookup returns CDR1 LNHDA and CDR2 SQIVND (reference sequence). With 8 bases clipped from V and 2 bases from J, the junction kept 5 bases outside the gene matches. CDR3 size: 15 residues.

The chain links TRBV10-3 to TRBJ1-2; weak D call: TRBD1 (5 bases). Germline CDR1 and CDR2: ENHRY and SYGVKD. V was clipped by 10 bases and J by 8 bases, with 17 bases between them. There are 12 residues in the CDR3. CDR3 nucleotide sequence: TGTGCCACAGGACACGACGGCTACGGCTACACCTTC. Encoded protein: CATGHDGYGYTF.

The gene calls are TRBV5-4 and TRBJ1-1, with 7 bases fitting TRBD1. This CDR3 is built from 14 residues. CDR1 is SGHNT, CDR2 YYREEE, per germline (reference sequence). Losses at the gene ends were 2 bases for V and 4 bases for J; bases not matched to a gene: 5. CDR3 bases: TGTGCCAGCAGCTTACAGGGGTTGATCACTGAAGCTTTCTTT. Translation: CASSLQGLITEAFF.

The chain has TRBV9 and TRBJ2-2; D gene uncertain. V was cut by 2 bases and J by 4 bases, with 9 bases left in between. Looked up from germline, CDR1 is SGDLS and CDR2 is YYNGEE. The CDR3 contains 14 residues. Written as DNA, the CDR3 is TGTGCCAGCAGCGTCGACTCCCTCACCGGGGAGCTGTTTTTT. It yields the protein CASSVDSLTGELFF.

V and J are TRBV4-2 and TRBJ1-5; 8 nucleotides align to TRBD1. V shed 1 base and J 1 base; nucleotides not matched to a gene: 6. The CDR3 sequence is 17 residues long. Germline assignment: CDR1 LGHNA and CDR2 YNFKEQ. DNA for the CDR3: TGTGCCAGCAGCCAAGTAGACAGGGGTAGGAGCAATCAGCCCCAGCATTTT. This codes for CASSQVDRGRSNQPQHF.

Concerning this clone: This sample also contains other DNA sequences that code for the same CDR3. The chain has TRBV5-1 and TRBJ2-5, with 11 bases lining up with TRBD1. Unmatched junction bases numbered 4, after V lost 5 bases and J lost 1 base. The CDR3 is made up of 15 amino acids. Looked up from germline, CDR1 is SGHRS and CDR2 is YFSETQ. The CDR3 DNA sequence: TGCGCCAGCAGTTACGGGACAGGGGGCCAAGAGACCCAGTACTTC. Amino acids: CASSYGTGGQETQYF.

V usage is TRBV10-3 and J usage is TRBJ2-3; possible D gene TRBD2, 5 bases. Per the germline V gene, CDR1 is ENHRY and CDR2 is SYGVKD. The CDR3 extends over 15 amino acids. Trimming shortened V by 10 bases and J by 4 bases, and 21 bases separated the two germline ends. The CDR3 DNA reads TGTGCCACCACAGCGAATAGCCCGGGGTCAGATACGCAGTATTTT. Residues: CATTANSPGSDTQYF.

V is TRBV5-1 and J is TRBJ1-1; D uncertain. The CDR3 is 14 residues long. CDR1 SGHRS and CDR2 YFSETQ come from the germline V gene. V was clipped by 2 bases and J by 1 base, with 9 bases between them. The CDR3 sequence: CASSFQDSNTEAFF. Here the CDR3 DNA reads TGCGCCAGCAGCTTCCAGGATTCGAACACTGAAGCTTTCTTT.

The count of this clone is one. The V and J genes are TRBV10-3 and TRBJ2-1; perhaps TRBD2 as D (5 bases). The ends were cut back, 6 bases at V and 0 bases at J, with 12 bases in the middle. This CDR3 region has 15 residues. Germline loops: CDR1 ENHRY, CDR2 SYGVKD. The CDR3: CAIRDFPSSYNEQFF. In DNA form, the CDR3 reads TGTGCCATCAGGGACTTTCCGAGCTCCTACAATGAGCAGTTCTTC.

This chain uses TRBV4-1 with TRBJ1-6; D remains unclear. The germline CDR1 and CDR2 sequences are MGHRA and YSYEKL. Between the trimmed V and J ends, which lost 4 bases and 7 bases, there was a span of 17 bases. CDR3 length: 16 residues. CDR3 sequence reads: CASSPRAIPGNSPLHF. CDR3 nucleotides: TGCGCCAGCAGCCCCCGAGCGATCCCCGGGAATTCACCCCTCCACTTT.